These T cell receptor beta chains were read from a single sample in a study of T-cell memory formation after mild COVID-19. One entry per CDR3 protein results from TCRdb running MiXCR on the 5' RACE reads. The sample holds approximately 400,000 distinct CDR3 sequences; roughly 24% are singletons and the top ten take 8.8%. The material sequenced was PBMCs or a T cell subset sorted from them (not recorded which). Receptors were obtained from an adult woman who had mild COVID-19 (a few samples of this study predate the infection). Cell type and time point are not known. CDR3s leave out the opening cysteine and the closing phenylalanine or tryptophan.

length,V,J,CDR3
13,TRBV4-1,TRBJ2-5,ASSPRSGGEETQY
13,TRBV12-3/TRBV12-4,TRBJ1-1,ASSSSGTGGPEAF
13,TRBV20-1,TRBJ2-7,SARDYKAEPYEQY
12,TRBV20-1,TRBJ1-2,SARGGQENYGYT
13,TRBV5-5,TRBJ1-4,ASSSPDNGIEKLF
11,TRBV16,TRBJ2-1,ASSLTSGSEQF
12,TRBV6-1,TRBJ2-7,ASSEWEADYEQY
10,TRBV27,TRBJ2-7,ASGQDSYEQY
12,TRBV29-1,TRBJ2-1,SVTTSGGYNEQF
14,TRBV15,TRBJ2-5,ATGVDRAGGLETQY
15,TRBV7-2,TRBJ2-7,ASSFLGGAGPNYEQY
15,TRBV11-1,TRBJ1-1,ASSLKGQGAIGTEAF
10,TRBV2,TRBJ1-6,ASSGPGAPLH
11,TRBV29-1,TRBJ2-7,SVQTGVSYEQY
13,TRBV7-9,TRBJ2-1,ASSFRDRAFNEQF
18,TRBV5-1,TRBJ2-7,ASSLFPGLAGVAGPYEQY
12,TRBV5-1,TRBJ1-1,ASSEQGANTEAF
14,TRBV29-1,TRBJ2-5,SAEGGLASGWETQY
13,TRBV5-1,TRBJ2-2,ASSLPAGGPGELF
15,TRBV9,TRBJ2-5,ASSASPSGGLQETQY
12,TRBV6-5,TRBJ2-7,ASMITGGPYEQY
13,TRBV6-5,TRBJ2-7,ASSYGGQGVSEQY
12,TRBV7-9,TRBJ2-3,ASSQGTGRDTQY
11,TRBV20-1,TRBJ2-7,SASKGPPYEQY